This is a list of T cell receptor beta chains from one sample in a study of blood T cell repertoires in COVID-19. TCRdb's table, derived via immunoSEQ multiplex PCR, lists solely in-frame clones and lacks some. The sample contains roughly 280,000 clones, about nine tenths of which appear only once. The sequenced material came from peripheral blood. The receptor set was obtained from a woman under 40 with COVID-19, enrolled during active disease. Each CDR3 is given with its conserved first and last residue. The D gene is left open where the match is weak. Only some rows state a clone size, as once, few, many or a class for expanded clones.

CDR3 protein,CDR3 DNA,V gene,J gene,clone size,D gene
CASSPPRGSHTEAFF,TGTGCCAGCAGCCCACCCCGGGGGTCGCACACTGAAGCTTTCTTT,TRBV28,TRBJ1-1,NA,NA
CASSTDRGDQPQHF,TGTGCCAGCTCCACAGACCGGGGTGATCAGCCCCAGCATTTT,TRBV6-5,TRBJ1-5,once,NA
CASSLGLARPELFF,TGTGCCAGCAGCTTGGGGCTAGCGCGGCCGGAGCTGTTTTTT,TRBV5-5,TRBJ2-2,NA,NA
CASSQGWGGLQPQHF,TGTGCCAGCAGCCAGGGGTGGGGGGGCTTGCAGCCCCAGCATTTT,TRBV3-1/TRBV3-2,TRBJ1-5,NA,NA
CASSQVRETQYF,TGTGCCAGCAGCCAAGTTAGAGAGACCCAGTACTTC,TRBV14,TRBJ2-5,NA,NA
CAWTGGKDQPQHF,TGTGCCTGGACAGGGGGAAAAGATCAGCCCCAGCATTTT,TRBV30,TRBJ1-5,NA,TRBD1
CASSPAGVRETQYF,TGTGCCAGCAGTCCCGCAGGGGTTAGGGAGACCCAGTACTTC,TRBV28,TRBJ2-5,NA,NA
CASRWDRLTNEKLFF,TGTGCCAGCAGGTGGGACAGACTGACTAATGAAAAACTGTTTTTT,TRBV2,TRBJ1-4,NA,TRBD1
CASSLYLAGSNEQFF,TGTGCCAGCAGTTTATACCTAGCGGGAAGCAATGAGCAGTTCTTC,TRBV28,TRBJ2-1,NA,TRBD2
CASSRGQGSSGANVLTF,TGTGCCAGCAGCCGAGGACAGGGAAGCTCTGGGGCCAACGTCCTGACTTTC,TRBV3-1/TRBV3-2,TRBJ2-6,NA,TRBD1
CASSPDEVMNTEAFF,TGTGCCAGCAGCCCAGACGAGGTTATGAACACTGAAGCTTTCTTT,TRBV9,TRBJ1-1,NA,NA
CASSLDPGGRTEAFF,TGTGCCAGCAGCTTAGACCCAGGGGGGAGGACTGAAGCTTTCTTT,TRBV7-2,TRBJ1-1,once,TRBD1
CASSVGLAGVGTDTQYF,TGTGCCAGCAGCGTGGGACTAGCGGGAGTTGGGACAGATACGCAGTATTTT,TRBV13,TRBJ2-3,NA,TRBD2
CASSLSTGLAGYNEQFF,TGTGCCAGCAGTTTATCCACCGGACTAGCGGGCTACAATGAGCAGTTCTTC,TRBV28,TRBJ2-1,NA,TRBD2
CASRQGTEAFF,TGTGCCAGCAGACAGGGGACTGAAGCTTTCTTT,TRBV6-5,TRBJ1-1,NA,TRBD1
CASSLRQPQHF,TGTGCCAGCAGTTTGAGGCAGCCCCAGCATTTT,TRBV27,TRBJ1-5,few,NA
CASSSKTGVSGANVLTF,TGCGCCAGCAGCAGCAAAACGGGTGTCTCTGGGGCCAACGTCCTGACTTTC,TRBV4-3,TRBJ2-6,NA,NA
CASSENRAPGYTF,TGTGCCAGCAGTGAGAACAGGGCCCCTGGCTACACCTTC,TRBV2,TRBJ1-2,once,NA
CSGLPTVNTEAFF,TGCAGCGGGCTTCCGACAGTGAACACTGAAGCTTTCTTT,TRBV29-1,TRBJ1-1,NA,NA
CASNSPGRTSTDTQYF,TGTGCCAGCAATTCCCCAGGGCGAACAAGCACAGATACGCAGTATTTT,TRBV28,TRBJ2-3,NA,NA
CASSPRQGGYTF,TGTGCCAGCAGCCCTCGCCAGGGGGGCTACACCTTC,TRBV7-9,TRBJ1-2,few,NA
CASRTREDGELFF,TGTGCCAGCCGAACCAGGGAGGACGGGGAGCTGTTTTTT,TRBV9,TRBJ2-2,NA,NA
CASRRQGAYGYTF,TGTGCCAGCAGGCGACAGGGAGCCTATGGCTACACCTTC,TRBV2,TRBJ1-2,NA,TRBD1
CASSLSGLGDTQYF,TGTGCCAGCAGTTTAAGCGGACTAGGTGATACGCAGTATTTT,TRBV28,TRBJ2-3,NA,TRBD2
CASRSRGQGSGSPLHF,TGTGCCAGCCGAAGCAGGGGACAGGGTTCGGGGTCACCCCTCCACTTT,TRBV2,TRBJ1-6,NA,TRBD1
CASSLGTGPGNEQFF,TGTGCCAGCTCACTCGGGACAGGGCCTGGGAATGAGCAGTTCTTC,TRBV18,TRBJ2-1,once,TRBD1
CATSRTGTGNEQYF,TGTGCCACCAGCAGAACCGGGACAGGGAACGAGCAGTACTTC,TRBV15,TRBJ2-7,NA,TRBD1
CASSFTGDYGYTF,TGTGCCAGCAGCTTTACAGGGGATTATGGCTACACCTTC,TRBV5-4,TRBJ1-2,NA,TRBD1
CASSFHRGYEQYF,TGTGCCAGCAGTTTTCATCGGGGCTACGAGCAGTACTTC,TRBV12-3/TRBV12-4,TRBJ2-7,once,NA
CASTGTSGIGETQYF,TGTGCCAGCACTGGGACTAGCGGGATAGGGGAGACCCAGTACTTC,TRBV2,TRBJ2-5,NA,TRBD2
CASSTGTGSYGYTF,TGCGCCAGCAGCACCGGGACAGGTTCCTATGGCTACACCTTC,TRBV5-1,TRBJ1-2,NA,TRBD1
CASSAGPETQYF,TGTGCCAGCTCGGCAGGGCCAGAGACCCAGTACTTC,TRBV6-4,TRBJ2-5,NA,NA
CATQLTSGRGNEQFF,TGTGCCACCCAACTGACTAGCGGGAGAGGAAATGAGCAGTTCTTC,TRBV24-1,TRBJ2-1,NA,TRBD2
CASSPWSRNTGELFF,TGTGCCAGCAGCCCTTGGAGCAGAAACACCGGGGAGCTGTTTTTT,TRBV4-2,TRBJ2-2,once,NA
CASHREGSEAFF,TGTGCCAGCCATCGAGAGGGCTCTGAAGCTTTCTTT,TRBV6-6,TRBJ1-1,NA,NA
CASSLQGGNTEAFF,TGTGCCAGCAGTCTACAGGGGGGGAACACTGAAGCTTTCTTT,TRBV7-9,TRBJ1-1,NA,TRBD1
CSVESRTRGSDTQYF,TGCAGCGTTGAAAGTCGGACCCGAGGGTCAGATACGCAGTATTTT,TRBV29-1,TRBJ2-3,NA,NA
CASSEVRDTGELFF,TGTGCCAGCAGTGAAGTCCGGGACACCGGGGAGCTGTTTTTT,TRBV25-1,TRBJ2-2,few,NA
CASSPGGLRVYEQYF,TGTGCCAGCAGTCCGGGGGGCCTCAGGGTCTACGAGCAGTACTTC,TRBV28,TRBJ2-7,few,NA
CATSRGDGYQETQYF,TGTGCCACCAGCCGGGGGGACGGGTACCAAGAGACCCAGTACTTC,TRBV15,TRBJ2-5,NA,TRBD2
CASSHSRDFYEQYF,TGCGCCAGCAGCCATTCTCGGGACTTCTACGAGCAGTACTTC,TRBV4-3,TRBJ2-7,NA,NA
CASRRVGGYTF,TGTGCCAGCAGGCGGGTGGGTGGCTACACCTTC,TRBV5-6,TRBJ1-2,NA,NA
CSVVTSGRYEQYF,TGCAGCGTTGTGACTAGCGGCCGCTACGAGCAGTACTTC,TRBV29-1,TRBJ2-7,NA,TRBD2